This T cell receptor beta chain was identified during a study of human T cells and chemical hapten exposure. Ten or more counts support this clonotype. Time point denoted: pre-sensitization, week 0. The treatment here: therapeutic diphenylcyclopropenone sensitization with weekly scalp DPC. Germline lookup yields CDR1 ENHRY and CDR2 SYGVKD. This CDR3 has 14 residues. V trimming: 6 bases; J trimming: 4 bases; junction bases outside the gene matches: 6. TCRdb fed the RACE reads into MiXCR, producing one record per CDR3 protein. In the table there are 300,000 to 450,000 distinct CDR3 sequences, around 5% of which are singletons.

The sequence was obtained from a woman between 18 and 29 years old with alopecia areata. Some clones in this sample may be carry-over from other donors' samples. The sequences come from whole blood, collected in connection with sensitization to the hapten diphenylcyclopropenone (DPC). V gene TRBV10-3 combines with J gene TRBJ2-7; TRBD1 agrees at 10 bases. CDR3 nucleotide sequence: TGTGCCATCAGGGCGGGGACAGGGGAGTACGAGCAGTACTTC. Protein product: CAIRAGTGEYEQYF.